Following are 32 T cell receptor beta chains from one sample sequenced in a study of cytomegalovirus exposure and HLA in healthy donors. PCR amplification relied on 60 Vbeta primers (plus 13 Jbeta primers). The repertoire was sequenced with immunoSEQ multiplex PCR; TCRdb's copy has only in-frame clones and lacks some. Here the sample spans around 140,000 clones, roughly four fifths being singletons. The material sequenced was PBMCs. These receptors all stem from a young man in good health and CMV-seropositive.

This chain links TRBV6-5 with TRBJ2-5; 11 nucleotides align to TRBD2. The CDR3 runs 15 residues. V was pared by 6 bases and J by 2 bases, with 5 bases of the junction left unmatched. CDR1 is MNHEY, CDR2 SVGAGI, per germline. CDR3 in DNA: TGTGCCAGCAGCCTGGGACTAGCGGTTCAAGAGACCCAGTACTTC. It specifies CASSLGLAVQETQYF.

This clone has a single count. The V call is TRBV10-1, the J call TRBJ2-7; 7 bases agree with TRBD1. The CDR3 consists of 17 residues. The V gene's germline CDR1 is WNHNN and CDR2 SYGVQD (reference sequence). J gave up 6 bases and V 3 bases, and 17 bases lay outside the gene matches. The CDR3 sequence is CASSEFKPGTAGPEQYF. CDR3 nucleotide sequence: TGCGCCAGCAGTGAATTTAAGCCCGGGACAGCAGGTCCCGAGCAGTACTTC.

The rearrangement links TRBV30 to TRBJ2-3; 8 bases map to TRBD2. CDR1 and CDR2 from the germline V gene are GTSNPN and SVGIG (reference sequence). This CDR3 has 14 amino acids. Trimming at V came to 3 bases and at J to 3 bases, leaving 5 bases not matched to a gene. The DNA for the CDR3 is TGTGCCTGGAGGACTAGCGAATTAACAGATACGCAGTATTTT. It specifies CAWRTSELTDTQYF.

Only one count was recorded for this clone. The rearrangement joins TRBV4-2 to TRBJ2-7, with TRBD2 identical over 8 bases. Germline-derived CDR1 and CDR2 are LGHNA and YNFKEQ. Trimming at V came to 4 bases and at J to 2 bases, leaving 7 bases not matched to a gene. The length of the CDR3 is 15 residues. The CDR3 DNA reads as TGTGCCAGCAGCCCGACAGCGGGAGCCCCCTACGAGCAGTACTTC. Its protein product is CASSPTAGAPYEQYF.

The gene calls are TRBV19 and TRBJ2-7; 13 bases map to TRBD2. CDR1 is LNHDA, CDR2 SQIVND, per germline (reference sequence). After removal of 4 bases from V and 2 bases from J, the junction contained 5 bases not matched to a gene. CDR3 size: 16 residues. The CDR3 reads CASSKGLAGDTYEQYF. DNA of the CDR3: TGTGCCAGTAGTAAAGGACTAGCGGGGGATACCTACGAGCAGTACTTC.

The V gene is TRBV6-5, the J gene TRBJ1-3; D is ambiguous. Germline lookup yields CDR1 MNHEY and CDR2 SVGAGI. The CDR3 is 15 residues long. V lost 5 bases to trimming and J lost 2 bases, with 13 bases between them. For the CDR3, the DNA is TGTGCCAGCAGTCCCCGGAGCCGGACTGGAAACACCATATATTTT. The encoded protein is CASSPRSRTGNTIYF.

The chain employs TRBV6-5 and TRBJ2-7; D possibly corresponds to TRBD1 (6 bases). Germline V gene sequence: CDR1 MNHEY, CDR2 SVGAGI. This CDR3 contains 14 residues. V lost 4 bases and J 1 base, leaving 11 bases between the germline ends. CDR3 sequence (DNA): TGTGCCAGCAGTTGGCTCGGGACATCCTACGAGCAGTACTTC. Its translation is CASSWLGTSYEQYF.

CDR3 nucleotides: TGTGCCAGCAGCTCAGGACTAGCGGGACCCCACGAGCAGTACTTC. Translation gives CASSSGLAGPHEQYF. This chain links TRBV7-9 with TRBJ2-7; 12 bases are a match to TRBD2. The CDR3 has 15 residues. Trimming removed 4 bases from V and 5 bases from J; junction bases left unmatched: 6. Germline V gene data show CDR1 as SEHNR and CDR2 as FQNEAQ (reference sequence).

V usage is TRBV5-1 and J usage is TRBJ2-1, with D possibly TRBD1 on 6 matching bases. The germline V and J ends were trimmed by 3 bases and 8 bases, with 6 bases remaining between them. Per the germline V gene, CDR1 is SGHRS and CDR2 is YFSETQ. This CDR3 region has 11 residues. In DNA form, the CDR3 reads TGCGCCAGCAGCTCAGGGGATGAGCAGTTCTTC. Its protein product is CASSSGDEQFF.

This clone came up once. J is TRBJ2-1 and V is TRBV28, with 7 positions matching TRBD2. Trimming removed 5 bases from V and 6 bases from J; junction bases left unmatched: 10. The germline gives CDR1 MDHEN, CDR2 SYDVKM. This CDR3 has 15 amino acids. CDR3 loop: CASSDRGDEGNEQFF. In nucleotides, the CDR3 is TGTGCCAGCAGTGATCGGGGGGATGAGGGCAATGAGCAGTTCTTC.

J is TRBJ2-7 and V is TRBV7-2; 7 positions match TRBD2. With 5 bases clipped from V and 2 bases from J, the junction kept 9 bases outside the gene matches. Germline V gene data show CDR1 as SGHTA and CDR2 as FQGNSA. The CDR3 has 15 amino acids. The CDR3: CASSPRTRTTYEQYF. The CDR3 bases are TGTGCCAGCAGCCCGCGGACTAGGACCACCTACGAGCAGTACTTC.

The rearrangement joins TRBV27 to TRBJ2-1; possibly TRBD2 for D (6 bases). This CDR3 is built from 14 residues. With 9 bases removed from V and 6 bases from J, the gap between germline ends came to 18 bases. Looked up from germline, CDR1 is MNHEY and CDR2 is SMNVEV (reference sequence). In nucleotides, the CDR3 is TGTGCCAGTAGAGGCGGGATGTCCCCCAATGAGCAGTTCTTC. It yields the protein CASRGGMSPNEQFF.

The chain carries TRBV28 and TRBJ2-2; a weak D match, TRBD2 (6 bases). V lost 10 bases and J 5 bases, leaving 14 bases between the germline ends. The CDR3 sequence is 13 residues long. Germline V CDR1 and CDR2: MDHEN, SYDVKM. CDR3 protein: CANSRRGTGELFF. As DNA, the CDR3 is TGTGCCAACAGCCGCCGGGGGACCGGGGAGCTGTTTTTT. Supplemented by reference TRBV28 and TRBJ2-2, the full variable domain reads DVKVTQSSRYLVKRTGEKVFLECVQDMDHENMFWYRQDPGLGLRLIYFSYDVKMKEKGDIPEGYSVSREKKERFSLILESASTNQTSMYLCANSRRGTGELFFGEGSRLTVL.

This chain connects TRBV11-2 to TRBJ2-7, with D hard to call. The ends were cut back, 0 bases at V and 3 bases at J, with 12 bases in the middle. The CDR3 spans 15 residues. Per germline, CDR1 SGHAT and CDR2 FQNNGV. The CDR3 protein is CASSLDEAEVYEQYF. The DNA of the CDR3 is TGTGCCAGCAGCTTAGATGAGGCAGAGGTCTACGAGCAGTACTTC.

This chain links TRBV6-1 with TRBJ1-4, with D unresolved. V dropped 3 bases and J dropped 10 bases, with 15 bases sitting between them. The CDR3 is made up of 14 amino acids. Looked up from germline, CDR1 is MNHNS and CDR2 is SASEGT. CDR3 DNA sequence: TGTGCCAGCAGTGACGATGGGCTTAAGAGAAAACTGTTTTTT. This codes for CASSDDGLKRKLFF.

This clone has only a few counts. V and J are TRBV7-6 and TRBJ2-1; possible D gene TRBD2, 6 bases. The V and J ends lost 1 base and 6 bases respectively, with 13 bases between them. The CDR3 has 15 residues. Germline V gene lookup returns CDR1 SGHVS and CDR2 FNYEAQ. This CDR3 is CASSLGRGSLNEQFF. CDR3 DNA sequence: TGTGCCAGCAGCTTAGGGAGGGGCTCCCTCAATGAGCAGTTCTTC.

The chain links TRBV5-1 to TRBJ2-1; TRBD2 agrees at 8 bases. V gave up 3 bases and J gave up 0 bases; unmatched junction bases: 5. CDR1 and CDR2 from the germline V gene are SGHRS and YFSETQ. The length of the CDR3 is 16 residues. The CDR3 DNA follows: TGCGCCAGCAGCTATACTAGCGGTAGCTCCTACAATGAGCAGTTCTTC. This encodes CASSYTSGSSYNEQFF.

This clone was counted a single time. The chain links TRBV5-1 to TRBJ2-3, with a tentative D call TRBD1 (5 bases). The CDR3 consists of 14 residues. Trimming left V 3 bases short and J 6 bases short, with 14 bases between. CDR1 and CDR2 from the germline V gene are SGHRS and YFSETQ. The CDR3 region has the DNA TGCGCCAGCAGCTCTCAGGGTGTTCCCGATACGCAGTATTTT. Translating gives CASSSQGVPDTQYF.

The chain has TRBV5-4 and TRBJ2-7; 9 bases fit TRBD2. The V gene end was trimmed by 3 bases and the J gene end by 2 bases; junction bases not matched to a gene: 6. Germline V gives CDR1 SGHNT, CDR2 YYREEE (reference sequence). CDR3 length: 15 residues. The CDR3 protein is CASSYQAGGPYEQYF. CDR3 sequence (DNA): TGTGCCAGCAGCTACCAGGCGGGAGGGCCCTACGAGCAGTACTTC.

The V and J genes are TRBV6-5 and TRBJ1-1; maybe TRBD1 (6 bases). V lost 0 bases, J lost 7 bases, and 6 bases lay in between. The CDR3 runs 12 residues. Germline-derived CDR1 and CDR2 are MNHEY and SVGAGI. In DNA form, the CDR3 reads TGTGCCAGCAGTTACTCGACAGGTGAAGCTTTCTTT. It is translated as CASSYSTGEAFF.

This chain joins TRBV6-6 and TRBJ2-5, with 10 nucleotides matching TRBD1. The CDR3 totals 16 residues. CDR1 and CDR2 from the germline V gene are MNHNY and SVGAGI (reference sequence). The V and J ends lost 4 bases and 3 bases, in that order; junction bases with no gene match: 8. The CDR3 DNA is TGTGCCAGCAGTTCTCCCGACAGGGGGCTAGAAGAGACCCAGTACTTC. This codes for CASSSPDRGLEETQYF.

This chain connects TRBV15 to TRBJ2-5, with D tentatively TRBD1 (6 bases). CDR3 length: 15 residues. The V and J ends lost 0 bases and 5 bases respectively, with 13 bases between them. Per the germline V gene, CDR1 is LNHNV and CDR2 is YYDKDF (reference sequence). CDR3 loop: CATSRDGQRGETQYF. The CDR3 nucleotides read TGTGCCACCAGCAGAGATGGACAGAGGGGGGAGACCCAGTACTTC.

CDR3 coding DNA: TGTGCCAGCAGTTACTCCCGGGCAGGGGCCAGTAGGGAGCAGTACTTC. Translating gives CASSYSRAGASREQYF. The V call is TRBV6-5, the J call TRBJ2-5; a weak D match, TRBD1 (6 bases). This CDR3 comprises 16 residues. V dropped 0 bases and J dropped 11 bases, with 22 bases sitting between them. CDR1 is MNHEY and CDR2 is SVGAGI in the germline V gene.

This clone has just one count. The J gene is TRBJ1-1, the V gene TRBV27, with D possibly matching TRBD1 (5 bases). Germline loops: CDR1 MNHEY, CDR2 SMNVEV (reference sequence). V shed 6 bases and J shed 3 bases, with 20 bases lying between them. This CDR3 comprises 16 residues. The CDR3 sequence is CASRLLGGEPDTEAFF. The CDR3 DNA sequence: TGTGCCAGCAGACTATTGGGGGGGGAACCGGACACTGAAGCTTTCTTT.

The chain has TRBV7-9 and TRBJ2-7; maybe TRBD1 (5 bases). CDR1 is SEHNR, CDR2 FQNEAQ, per germline (reference sequence). V was cut by 2 bases and J by 3 bases, with 8 bases left in between. The CDR3 is 13 amino acids. In DNA form, the CDR3 reads TGTGCCAGCAGCTTACAGGGTAACTACGAGCAGTACTTC. Translating gives CASSLQGNYEQYF.

The gene calls are TRBV27 and TRBJ2-6; 7 bases are a match to TRBD1. Trimming cost V 2 bases and J 0 bases; bases outside gene matches: 4. Germline assignment: CDR1 MNHEY and CDR2 SMNVEV (reference sequence). This CDR3 comprises 17 residues. CDR3 bases: TGTGCCAGCAGTTTAAGGACAGGAAACTCTGGGGCCAACGTCCTGACTTTC. Translation: CASSLRTGNSGANVLTF.

The CDR3 nucleotides read TGTGCCATCAGTGGACGAAGCGACAGGGAATATGGCTACACCTTC. It is translated as CAISGRSDREYGYTF. The rearrangement links TRBV10-3 to TRBJ1-2, with 7 bases that match TRBD1. From germline, CDR1 is ENHRY and CDR2 SYGVKD. The V and J ends lost 4 bases and 5 bases, in that order; junction bases with no gene match: 10. The CDR3 has 15 amino acids.

The rearrangement joins TRBV5-4 to TRBJ2-5, with TRBD2 matching 12 bases. In germline, CDR1 is SGHNT, CDR2 YYREEE (reference sequence). The CDR3 runs 15 residues. After removal of 3 bases from V and 4 bases from J, the junction contained 4 bases not matched to a gene. The CDR3 loop is CASSSPSGRGETQYF. CDR3 DNA: TGTGCCAGCAGCTCACCTAGCGGGAGGGGAGAGACCCAGTACTTC.

The rearrangement links TRBV28 to TRBJ1-1, with 12 nucleotides matching TRBD1. The CDR3 has 17 amino acids. Germline V gene sequence: CDR1 MDHEN, CDR2 SYDVKM. The V segment lost 6 bases and the J segment 4 bases; nucleotides outside the gene matches: 12. This CDR3 reads CASSPSRDRGLVTEAFF. CDR3 in DNA: TGTGCCAGCAGCCCCTCAAGGGACAGGGGGCTTGTCACTGAAGCTTTCTTT.

The sample holds a few counts of this clone. This chain joins TRBV29-1 and TRBJ2-3; D call uncertain. The CDR3 sequence is 13 residues long. The germline gives CDR1 SQVTM, CDR2 ANQGSEA. V lost 0 bases, J lost 10 bases, and 14 bases lay in between. CDR3 sequence (DNA): TGCAGCGTTGAAGAAGCCCCCGACGGGTCGCAGTATTTT. Translated, it gives CSVEEAPDGSQYF.

The chain is built from TRBV5-4 and TRBJ2-7; 9 bases map to TRBD1. The germline V gene encodes CDR1 SGHNT and CDR2 YYREEE (reference sequence). The J segment lost 2 bases and the V segment lost 0 bases, leaving 12 bases of the junction unmatched. This CDR3 is 18 amino acids long. The CDR3 here is CASSLAGDRAVTTYEQYF. CDR3 nucleotide sequence: TGTGCCAGCAGCTTGGCCGGGGACAGGGCGGTAACTACCTACGAGCAGTACTTC.

V and J are TRBV11-1 and TRBJ2-1, with a weak D call TRBD1 (5 bases). This CDR3 comprises 13 residues. V lost 5 bases, J lost 5 bases, and 10 bases lay in between. Germline V gene sequence: CDR1 SGHAT, CDR2 FQDESV (reference sequence). The CDR3: CASSIGQDNEQFF. The CDR3 coding sequence is TGTGCCAGCAGCATTGGACAAGACAATGAGCAGTTCTTC.